This TCR beta chain was documented in a study of CD8+CD57+ T cells in acquired aplastic anemia. V was shortened by 1 base and J by 3 bases, with 6 bases between the two germline ends. The CDR3 spans 14 residues. Germline values: CDR1 KGHDR, CDR2 SFDVKD. This clonotype was seen only once. Template material for TCR beta VDJ and CDR3 profiling consisted of genomic DNA. MiXCR was run by TCRdb on the reads, yielding one entry per CDR3 protein. The sample comprises 150,000 to 200,000 distinct CDR3 sequences, 70% to 75% of which are singletons, and 40% to 60% rests with the top ten. Before being chosen for sequencing, patients had shown CD8+CD57+ cell expansion by flow cytometry. Each patient had severe acquired aplastic anemia.

The rearrangement joins TRBV24-1 to TRBJ2-1, with a possible D match to TRBD1 (5 bases). The sequence was collected from a human donor with aplastic anemia. Sequenced: sorted CD4+, CD8+, or CD8+CD57+ T cells (not recorded which) from PBMCs. Here the CDR3 reads CATSDFTGYNEQFF. CDR3 nucleotides: TGTGCCACCAGTGATTTTACAGGCTACAATGAGCAGTTCTTC.